The 12 T cell receptor beta chains below all came from one sample that was sequenced in a study of blood T cell repertoires in COVID-19. This table comes from immunoSEQ multiplex PCR, and its TCRdb copy is limited to in-frame clones, with some not included. The profile shows over 200,000 clones, around 90% of them singletons. Sequencing input: PBMCs or T cells enriched from blood (not recorded which). These receptors all stem from a man aged 25-45 years who had been exposed to COVID-19.

V usage is TRBV5-8 and J usage is TRBJ2-1, with TRBD2 matching over 7 bases. V shed 4 bases, J shed 5 bases, and the junction held 12 bases outside the gene matches. Per germline, CDR1 SGHTS and CDR2 YDEGEE. CDR3 length: 16 amino acids. This CDR3 reads CASSDRDGGIHNEQFF. CDR3 nucleotide sequence: TGTGCCAGCAGCGACCGGGACGGGGGGATCCACAATGAGCAGTTCTTC. Filled out from reference TRBV5-8 and TRBJ2-1, the complete variable domain reads EAGVTQSPTHLIKTRGQQATLRCSPISGHTSVYWYQQALGLGLQFLLWYDEGEERNRGNFPPRFSGRQFPNYSSELNVNALELEDSALYLCASSDRDGGIHNEQFFGPGTRLTVL.

The genes are TRBV18 and TRBJ2-7, with D unclear. V lost 4 bases to trimming and J lost 6 bases, with 13 bases between them. From germline, CDR1 is KGHSH and CDR2 LQKENI. The CDR3 runs to 13 residues. The CDR3 protein is CASSQARSSEQYF. The DNA for the CDR3 is TGTGCCAGCTCACAAGCTCGTTCGAGCGAGCAGTACTTC. The entire variable domain, with the rest obtained from reference TRBV18 and TRBJ2-7, is as follows: NAGVMQNPRHLVRRRGQEARLRCSPMKGHSHVYWYRQLPEEGLKFMVYLQKENIIDESGMPKERFSAEFPKEGPSILRIQQVVRGDSAAYFCASSQARSSEQYFGPGTRLTVT.

The V and J genes are TRBV25-1 and TRBJ1-4; a weak D match, TRBD1 (6 bases). Germline values: CDR1 MGHDK, CDR2 SYGVNS. Trimming pared 2 bases from V and 8 bases from J, leaving 12 bases between. This CDR3 has 14 residues. The CDR3 sequence is CASSERVGTEKLFF. In DNA, the CDR3 is TGTGCCAGCAGTGAACGGGTAGGGACAGAAAAACTGTTTTTT.

In DNA, the CDR3 is TGTGCCAGCAGCCAAGTAGCGGGGGGCGGCGAGACCCAGTACTTC. It encodes CASSQVAGGGETQYF. The chain couples TRBV3-1 (or the pseudogene TRBV3-2) to TRBJ2-5, with 10 bases fitting TRBD2. Unmatched junction bases numbered 4, after V lost 1 base and J lost 5 bases. The length of the CDR3 is 15 residues. CDR1 is LGHDT, CDR2 YNNKEL, per germline (reference sequence).

This chain connects TRBV6-2 or TRBV6-3 to TRBJ2-7, with 11 bases identical to TRBD2. V lost 0 bases and J lost 0; bases outside the gene matches: 4. The germline CDR1 and CDR2 sequences are MNHEY and SVGEGT. This CDR3 has 17 amino acids. The CDR3 region is CASSYSASGGFSYEQYF. CDR3 nucleotides: TGTGCCAGCAGTTACTCGGCTAGCGGGGGGTTCTCCTACGAGCAGTACTTC.

The V call is TRBV6-5, the J call TRBJ2-1; 10 nucleotides agree with TRBD2. The ends lost 0 bases at V and 6 bases at J; junction bases unmatched: 5. CDR3 length: 16 residues. CDR1 and CDR2 (germline): MNHEY, SVGAGI. CDR3 DNA sequence: TGTGCCAGCAGTTACTCGATGGGACTAGCGAGCAATGAGCAGTTCTTC. Its protein is CASSYSMGLASNEQFF.

This chain joins TRBV7-2 and TRBJ2-1; 9 nucleotides line up with TRBD2. V lost 4 bases and J lost 5; bases outside the gene matches: 6. CDR1 is SGHTA and CDR2 is FQGNSA in the germline V gene. The length of the CDR3 is 15 residues. Here the CDR3 reads CASSSEASGDNEQFF. DNA for the CDR3: TGTGCCAGCAGCTCGGAAGCTAGCGGGGACAATGAGCAGTTCTTC.

This clone was recorded once. This chain's CDR3 is CASSLEGRAGEQFF. In nucleotides, the CDR3 is TGTGCCAGCAGCTTAGAAGGCAGAGCCGGGGAGCAGTTCTTC. The V and J genes are TRBV7-9 and TRBJ2-1; D remains unclear. CDR3 length: 14 residues. V gave up 1 base and J gave up 10 bases, with 14 bases separating them. The germline gives CDR1 SEHNR, CDR2 FQNEAQ (reference sequence). Filled out from reference TRBV7-9 and TRBJ2-1, the complete variable domain reads DTGVSQNPRHKITKRGQNVTFRCDPISEHNRLYWYRQTLGQGPEFLTYFQNEAQLEKSRLLSDRFSAERPKGSFSTLEIQRTEQGDSAMYLCASSLEGRAGEQFFGPGTRLTVL.

The chain carries TRBV27 and TRBJ1-4; D remains ambiguous. In germline, CDR1 is MNHEY, CDR2 SMNVEV (reference sequence). The V gene lost 3 bases and the J gene lost 11 bases, with 10 bases spanning the gap. The length of the CDR3 is 12 residues. The CDR3 nucleotides are TGTGCCAGCAGTTTTAATCGCGAGAAACTGTTTTTT. Its protein is CASSFNREKLFF.

The chain joins TRBV2 to TRBJ1-6; the D gene is possibly TRBD1 (5 bases). The germline V gene has CDR1 SNHLY and CDR2 FYNNEI. This CDR3 region has 15 residues. V was trimmed by 5 bases and J by 10 bases, leaving 18 bases between them. CDR3 loop: CASSMVGRADSPLHF. CDR3 in DNA: TGTGCCAGCAGTATGGTCGGCAGGGCAGACTCACCCCTCCACTTT.

The V gene is TRBV5-6, the J gene TRBJ1-4, with D tentatively TRBD1 (5 bases). Trimming stripped 3 bases from V and 7 bases from J, with 13 bases between. The CDR3 length is 14 residues. Germline V CDR1 and CDR2: SGHDT, YYEEEE. CDR3 sequence: CASSSGGRGEKLFF. In DNA form, the CDR3 reads TGTGCCAGCAGCTCGGGGGGTAGAGGTGAAAAACTGTTTTTT.

The rearrangement joins TRBV5-1 to TRBJ1-4; D gene uncertain. Germline V gene sequence: CDR1 SGHRS, CDR2 YFSETQ. The CDR3 length is 15 residues. Deletions cut 0 bases from V and 8 bases from J, with 14 bases between. CDR3 sequence (DNA): TGCGCCAGCAGCTTGGTGGGCCTCGGTCGGGAAAAACTGTTTTTT. The encoded protein is CASSLVGLGREKLFF.